These T cell receptor beta chains were read from a single sample in a study of T cell responses to AZD1222 COVID-19 vaccine. Sequenced by immunoSEQ multiplex PCR; TCRdb stores in-frame clones only, minus some. The sample consists of more than 120,000 clones, about 90% of them appearing once. The material sequenced was peripheral blood, taken 28 days after the second AZD1222 dose. These receptors all stem from an adult who received the AZD1222 COVID-19 vaccine. Each CDR3 is given with its conserved first and last residue. Each record gives: D gene, V gene, CDR3 length, J gene, clone size, CDR3 protein, CDR3 DNA. A D gene is named only where the DNA matches it firmly. Rows may omit the clone size; those that give it use once, few, many or a size class.

>TRBD1|TRBV7-9|17|TRBJ1-4|once
CASSQGDRGSTNEELFF
TGTGCCAGCAGCCAAGGGGACAGGGGCTCAACTAATGAAGAACTGTTTTTT
>.|TRBV5-5|13|TRBJ1-5|.
CASSPAGNQPQHF
TGTGCCAGCAGCCCGGCCGGCAATCAGCCCCAGCATTTT
>.|TRBV27|14|TRBJ1-5|.
CASRSAGGHQPQHF
TGTGCCAGCAGATCGGCGGGGGGGCATCAGCCCCAGCATTTT
>TRBD1|TRBV7-2|15|TRBJ1-3|.
CASSPQGALGNTIYF
TGTGCCAGCAGCCCCCAGGGGGCGCTTGGAAACACCATATATTTT
>.|TRBV7-3|15|TRBJ2-5|.
CASSPRKTAQETQYF
TGTGCCAGCAGCCCTAGGAAGACAGCCCAAGAGACCCAGTACTTC
>.|TRBV6-5|14|TRBJ1-2|once
CASSYAVPGEGYTF
TGTGCCAGCAGTTACGCGGTGCCAGGGGAGGGCTACACCTTC
>.|TRBV4-3|13|TRBJ1-5|.
CASSPRGNQPQHF
TGCGCCAGCAGCCCCCGGGGCAATCAGCCCCAGCATTTT
>.|TRBV7-2|15|TRBJ2-7|.
CASSLGVGLIYEQYF
TGTGCCAGCAGCTTAGGGGTGGGACTCATCTACGAGCAGTACTTC
>.|TRBV7-6|14|TRBJ2-1|.
CASSIVSGSNEQFF
TGTGCCAGCAGCATTGTTAGCGGTTCCAATGAGCAGTTCTTC
>TRBD1|TRBV29-1|12|TRBJ1-1|.
CSVGQGSTEAFF
TGCAGCGTGGGACAGGGGAGCACTGAAGCTTTCTTT
>.|TRBV7-9|17|TRBJ2-1|.
CARTGPTGTKGSNEQFF
TGTGCCAGAACCGGGCCTACCGGGACGAAGGGCTCCAATGAGCAGTTCTTC
>.|TRBV2|12|TRBJ2-3|.
CARDLRTDTQYF
TGTGCCAGGGACTTACGAACAGATACGCAGTATTTT
>.|TRBV6-1|15|TRBJ1-2|.
CASSESTGRAGGYTF
TGTGCCAGCAGTGAATCAACCGGCAGAGCAGGTGGCTACACCTTC
>.|TRBV5-1|17|TRBJ2-3|.
CASSLGLFGGAGDTQYF
TGCGCCAGCAGCTTGGGCCTCTTCGGGGGCGCCGGGGATACGCAGTATTTT
>.|TRBV15|17|TRBJ2-3|.
CATSRERPGSWTDTQYF
TGTGCCACCAGCAGAGAGCGGCCAGGGTCGTGGACAGATACGCAGTATTTT
>.|TRBV28|15|TRBJ1-5|.
CASSLAGPSNQPQHF
TGTGCCAGCAGTTTGGCAGGGCCGAGCAATCAGCCCCAGCATTTT
>.|TRBV10-3|14|TRBJ2-2|.
CAISAGLATGELFF
TGTGCCATCAGTGCTGGGCTAGCCACCGGGGAGCTGTTTTTT
>.|TRBV9|16|TRBJ1-4|.
CASSVGPRQGGEKLFF
TGTGCCAGCAGCGTAGGTCCCCGGCAGGGTGGTGAAAAACTGTTTTTT
>TRBD1|TRBV19|15|TRBJ1-1|.
CASSTARTGNTEAFF
TGTGCCAGTAGTACCGCCCGGACAGGGAACACTGAAGCTTTCTTT
>TRBD1|TRBV18|14|TRBJ1-2|.
CASSPGTGHAGYTF
TGTGCCAGCTCACCGGGGACAGGGCATGCGGGCTACACCTTC
>.|TRBV20-1|14|TRBJ1-6|.
CSASPGVNNSPLHF
TGCAGTGCTAGTCCAGGAGTAAATAATTCACCCCTCCACTTT
>.|TRBV30|11|TRBJ2-3|few
CACGSTDTQYF
TGTGCCTGTGGTAGCACAGATACGCAGTATTTT
>TRBD1|TRBV11-2|15|TRBJ2-7|.
CASSLEGQVLYEQYF
TGTGCCAGCAGCTTAGAGGGACAGGTCCTCTACGAGCAGTACTTC
>.|TRBV2|15|TRBJ1-2|.
CASSPRFATLYGYTF
TGTGCCAGCAGTCCCCGCTTTGCGACCCTCTATGGCTACACCTTC
>.|TRBV5-6|15|TRBJ2-7|.
CASSPRWGSSYEQYF
TGTGCCAGCAGCCCCCGGTGGGGGAGCTCCTACGAGCAGTACTTC
>TRBD1|TRBV7-9|17|TRBJ2-1|.
CASSIGAGQGVYNEQFF
TGTGCCAGCAGCATTGGCGCGGGACAGGGGGTGTACAATGAGCAGTTCTTC
>.|TRBV6-2/TRBV6-3|15|TRBJ1-3|.
CASSYSTGSGNTIYF
TGTGCCAGCAGTTACTCGACGGGCTCTGGAAACACCATATATTTT
>TRBD2|TRBV28|14|TRBJ2-3|.
CASSLRGGADTQYF
TGTGCCAGCAGTTTGCGGGGGGGGGCAGATACGCAGTATTTT
>TRBD2|TRBV3-1/TRBV3-2|14|TRBJ2-1|.
CASSLGWGGNEQFF
TGTGCCAGCAGCCTCGGGTGGGGAGGGAATGAGCAGTTCTTC
>.|TRBV2|11|TRBJ1-1|.
CASGRTTEAFF
TGTGCCAGCGGGCGGACGACTGAAGCTTTCTTT
>.|TRBV5-4|12|TRBJ2-3|.
CASSSPGDTQYF
TGTGCCAGCAGCTCCCCGGGAGATACGCAGTATTTT
>.|TRBV5-1|15|TRBJ1-1|.
CASRGGPTGVTEAFF
TGCGCCAGCAGAGGAGGGCCTACCGGGGTCACTGAAGCTTTCTTT
>.|TRBV7-3|14|TRBJ2-7|.
CASSPPGAVGEQYF
TGTGCCAGCAGCCCCCCCGGGGCAGTGGGGGAGCAGTACTTC
>.|TRBV12-3/TRBV12-4|13|TRBJ1-2|.
CASSLQGGYGYTF
TGTGCCAGCAGTTTACAGGGAGGCTATGGCTACACCTTC
>.|TRBV6-4|13|TRBJ1-1|.
CASSVSRNTEAFF
TGTGCCAGCAGTGTTTCTAGGAACACTGAAGCTTTCTTT
>.|TRBV5-4|13|TRBJ1-2|.
CASSERDGYGYTF
TGTGCCAGCAGCGAACGGGACGGCTATGGCTACACCTTC
>TRBD1|TRBV2|14|TRBJ1-2|.
CASRIKQGDYGYTF
TGTGCCAGCAGGATTAAACAGGGGGACTATGGCTACACCTTC